Listed here are 9 T cell receptor beta chains from one sample, sequenced in a study of blood T cell repertoires in COVID-19. TCRdb's copy holds only in-frame clones and misses some; the assay was immunoSEQ multiplex PCR. The sample consists of fewer than 300,000 clones, 75% to 90% of them appearing once. Sequenced: peripheral blood. These receptors originate from a woman in her thirties or forties who had recovered from COVID-19.

This clone has a handful of counts. The chain has TRBV27 and TRBJ1-2; TRBD1 agrees at 11 bases. The CDR3 consists of 15 residues. J lost 7 bases, V lost 5 bases, and 9 bases had no gene match. CDR1 is MNHEY, CDR2 SMNVEV, per germline (reference sequence). The CDR3 is CASSLRGQGVSGYTF. The CDR3 region has the DNA TGTGCCAGCAGTCTCCGGGGACAGGGGGTTTCTGGCTACACCTTC.

This chain links TRBV5-1 with TRBJ2-5; 7 positions agree with TRBD2. J gave up 4 bases and V 4 bases, and 10 bases lay outside the gene matches. The CDR3 has 15 amino acids. Germline CDR1 reads SGHRS; CDR2 reads YFSETQ. This chain's CDR3 is CASSGGEAGGETQYF. CDR3 nucleotides: TGCGCCAGCAGCGGGGGGGAAGCGGGCGGAGAGACCCAGTACTTC. The whole variable domain, remainder taken from reference TRBV5-1 and TRBJ2-5, is KAGVTQTPRYLIKTRGQQVTLSCSPISGHRSVSWYQQTPGQGLQFLFEYFSETQRNKGNFPGRFSGRQFSNSRSEMNVSTLELGDSALYLCASSGGEAGGETQYFGPGTRLLVL.

V and J are TRBV27 and TRBJ2-1, with D perhaps TRBD2 (5 bases). Trimming stripped 0 bases from V and 12 bases from J, with 15 bases between. CDR1 and CDR2 (germline): MNHEY, SMNVEV (reference sequence). CDR3 length: 14 amino acids. The CDR3 region is CASSLSPSSTVQFF. The CDR3 coding sequence is TGTGCCAGCAGTTTATCTCCTAGCTCTACGGTGCAGTTCTTC.

CDR3 sequence: CASSVEGGRGTYGYTF. For the CDR3, the DNA is TGTGCCAGCAGCGTAGAAGGTGGCAGGGGCACCTATGGCTACACCTTC. V gene TRBV9 combines with J gene TRBJ1-2; D possibly corresponds to TRBD1 (6 bases). The CDR3 is 16 residues long. CDR1 is SGDLS and CDR2 is YYNGEE in the germline V gene. The ends were cut back, 0 bases at V and 4 bases at J, with 16 bases in the middle. Using reference TRBV9 and TRBJ1-2 for the parts outside the CDR3, the full variable domain is DSGVTQTPKHLITATGQRVTLRCSPRSGDLSVYWYQQSLDQGLQFLIQYYNGEERAKGNILERFSAQQFPDLHSELNLSSLELGDSALYFCASSVEGGRGTYGYTFGSGTRLTVV.

The chain links TRBV30 to TRBJ2-1; 9 bases are shared with TRBD2. With 0 bases clipped from V and 4 bases from J, the junction kept 4 bases outside the gene matches. Germline loops: CDR1 GTSNPN, CDR2 SVGIG (reference sequence). The CDR3 totals 15 residues. This chain's CDR3 is CAWSVALAGYNEQFF. The CDR3 DNA sequence: TGTGCCTGGAGTGTCGCTCTAGCGGGGTACAATGAGCAGTTCTTC.

J is TRBJ1-1 and V is TRBV6-6; maybe TRBD1 (6 bases). The CDR3 is 13 amino acids. The V and J ends lost 7 bases and 4 bases respectively, with 13 bases between them. CDR1 is MNHNY, CDR2 SVGAGI, per germline (reference sequence). CDR3 amino acids: CASTQGGATEAFF. DNA for the CDR3: TGTGCCAGCACCCAAGGGGGGGCCACTGAAGCTTTCTTT.

This chain joins TRBV4-3 and TRBJ2-7; 7 bases are shared with TRBD1. This CDR3 has 15 amino acids. The V segment lost 4 bases and the J segment 3 bases; nucleotides outside the gene matches: 9. CDR1 is LGHNA and CDR2 is YSLEER in the germline V gene. The CDR3 loop is CASSPFTGVHYEQYF. The CDR3 DNA reads as TGCGCCAGCAGCCCTTTCACAGGGGTCCACTACGAGCAGTACTTC.

V is TRBV6-2 or TRBV6-3 and J is TRBJ1-6; TRBD1 matches 7 bases. There are 13 residues in the CDR3. The V and J ends lost 6 bases and 8 bases, in that order; junction bases with no gene match: 4. Germline CDR1 is MNHEY and CDR2 is SVGEGT. The CDR3 sequence: CASSDREDSPLHF. As DNA, the CDR3 is TGTGCCAGCAGCGACAGGGAGGATTCACCCCTCCACTTT.

The chain joins TRBV9 to TRBJ1-2; possible D gene TRBD1, 6 bases. The CDR3 has 13 residues. In germline, CDR1 is SGDLS, CDR2 YYNGEE. V lost 0 bases, J lost 6 bases, and 9 bases lay in between. CDR3 DNA sequence: TGTGCCAGCAGCGTAGGTGGGGGCAATGGCTACACCTTC. Residues: CASSVGGGNGYTF.